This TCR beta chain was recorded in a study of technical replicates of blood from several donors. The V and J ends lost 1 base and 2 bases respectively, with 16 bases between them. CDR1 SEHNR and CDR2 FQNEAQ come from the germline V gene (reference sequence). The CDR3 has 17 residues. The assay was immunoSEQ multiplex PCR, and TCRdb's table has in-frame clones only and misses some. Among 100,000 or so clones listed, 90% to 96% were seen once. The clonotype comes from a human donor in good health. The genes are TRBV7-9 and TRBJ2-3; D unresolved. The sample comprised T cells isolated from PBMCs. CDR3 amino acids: CASSLDGVVSITDTQYF. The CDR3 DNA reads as TGTGCCAGCAGCTTAGACGGAGTTGTGTCAATCACAGATACGCAGTATTTT.